The TCR beta chain under discussion was sequenced for a study of OX40 agonist ivuxolimab in advanced cancers. Points from the study as a whole: The authors also found low normalized T-cell clonal expansion in some nonresponders.

Blood specimens came from baseline, cycle 4 day 1, and cycle 7 day 1. Sequencing was performed with immunoSEQ multiplex PCR; in TCRdb, only in-frame clones are kept and a portion is missing. The sample contains about 54,000 clones, roughly 86% of which appear only once. The length of the CDR3 is 15 residues. Germline CDR1 is SGHKS and CDR2 is YYEKEE (reference sequence). V was pared by 2 bases and J by 7 bases, with 18 bases between. Regarding this clone: Antigen: not known.

The specimen was CD4+ or CD8+ T cells sorted from blood, collected in a trial of the OX40 agonist ivuxolimab. This chain uses TRBV5-5 with TRBJ1-2; no firm D call. The TCR sequence derives from an adult with an advanced solid tumor such as melanoma, head and neck, liver or kidney cancer. CDR3 amino acids: CASSLGVRINFGYTF. The CDR3 region has the DNA TGTGCCAGCAGCTTAGGTGTCAGGATTAATTTTGGCTACACCTTC.